Below are 11 T cell receptor beta chains sequenced from a single sample in a study of blood T cell repertoires in COVID-19. The assay was immunoSEQ multiplex PCR, and TCRdb's table has in-frame clones only and misses some. Of 150,000 to 200,000 clones in the sample, 87% were seen once. The sample comprised peripheral blood. The receptor set was obtained from a man between 60 and 70 years old with active or convalescent COVID-19.

The DNA of the CDR3 is TGTGCCAGCAGTCTCACAGGGGCCACCTACAATGAGCAGTTCTTC. Its protein is CASSLTGATYNEQFF. The V and J genes are TRBV6-5 and TRBJ2-1; 7 bases map to TRBD1. The CDR3 length is 15 residues. V was clipped by 5 bases and J by 2 bases; unmatched bases: 6. Per the germline V gene, CDR1 is MNHEY and CDR2 is SVGAGI.

This clone showed up just a few times. The chain links TRBV6-5 to TRBJ1-6; D unclear. The CDR3 has 13 amino acids. Trimming removed 2 bases at V and 7 bases at J, with 6 bases between. CDR1 and CDR2 (germline): MNHEY, SVGAGI. The CDR3, as DNA: TGTGCCAGCAGTTACGATCAGAATTCACCCCTCCACTTT. Residues: CASSYDQNSPLHF.

CDR3 in amino acids: CASSLQGGQFF. For the CDR3, the DNA is TGTGCCAGTAGTCTCCAGGGGGGGCAGTTCTTC. The V and J genes are TRBV19 and TRBJ2-1; a weak D match, TRBD1 (7 bases). V shed 5 bases and J shed 12 bases, with 11 bases lying between them. The CDR3 totals 11 residues. Germline V gene lookup returns CDR1 LNHDA and CDR2 SQIVND (reference sequence).

The gene calls are TRBV7-6 and TRBJ2-7; D remains unclear. Looked up from germline, CDR1 is SGHVS and CDR2 is FNYEAQ. The CDR3 consists of 14 residues. V was trimmed by 1 base and J by 6 bases, leaving 13 bases between them. This chain's CDR3 is CASSLDDDSSEQYF. The CDR3 DNA reads as TGTGCCAGCAGCTTAGACGATGATTCTAGCGAGCAGTACTTC.

The chain employs TRBV5-5 and TRBJ2-5, with TRBD2 matching 13 bases. V lost 4 bases to trimming and J lost 5 bases; unmatched junction nucleotides: 8. CDR3 length: 16 residues. CDR1 SGHKS and CDR2 YYEKEE come from the germline V gene (reference sequence). The CDR3 DNA is TGTGCCAGCAGCGCAGGACTAGCGGGGGAGAGGGAGACCCAGTACTTC. It specifies CASSAGLAGERETQYF.

V usage is TRBV5-1 and J usage is TRBJ1-4; D unclear. With 5 bases removed from V and 5 bases from J, the gap between germline ends came to 16 bases. The CDR3 loop spans 15 amino acids. Germline V lookup: CDR1 SGHRS, CDR2 YFSETQ. The CDR3 spells CASRGRPNENEKLFF. In nucleotides, the CDR3 is TGCGCCAGCAGGGGCAGGCCAAACGAAAATGAAAAACTGTTTTTT.

The chain is built from TRBV19 and TRBJ1-1; no clear D gene. The V gene lost 8 bases and the J gene lost 1 base, with 14 bases spanning the gap. The CDR3 length is 14 residues. CDR1 and CDR2 (germline): LNHDA, SQIVND (reference sequence). In nucleotides, the CDR3 is TGTGCCAGTTCCGATAGAGGGAGGAACACTGAAGCTTTCTTT. It is translated as CASSDRGRNTEAFF.

The rearrangement links TRBV7-9 to TRBJ1-2; the D is unclear. This CDR3 spans 13 amino acids. V was pared by 3 bases and J by 2 bases, with 7 bases between. Germline-derived CDR1 and CDR2 are SEHNR and FQNEAQ (reference sequence). CDR3 coding DNA: TGTGCCAGCAGCTTGGAGATCAACTATGGCTACACCTTC. This codes for CASSLEINYGYTF.

The chain recombines TRBV5-4 with TRBJ2-1, with D perhaps TRBD1 (6 bases). V was trimmed by 4 bases and J by 4 bases, leaving 18 bases between them. This CDR3 has 16 amino acids. Germline CDR1 and CDR2: SGHNT and YYREEE (reference sequence). CDR3 sequence reads: CASSNSTGQFYNEQFF. The CDR3, as DNA: TGTGCCAGCAGCAATAGTACAGGGCAGTTTTACAATGAGCAGTTCTTC. Supplemented by reference TRBV5-4 and TRBJ2-1, the full variable domain reads ETGVTQSPTHLIKTRGQQVTLRCSSQSGHNTVSWYQQALGQGPQFIFQYYREEENGRGNFPPRFSGLQFPNYSSELNVNALELDDSALYLCASSNSTGQFYNEQFFGPGTRLTVL.

V usage is TRBV5-4 and J usage is TRBJ1-1, with D perhaps matching TRBD1 (6 bases). CDR1 and CDR2 from the germline V gene are SGHNT and YYREEE (reference sequence). V was clipped by 2 bases and J by 1 base, with 12 bases between them. This CDR3 is built from 15 residues. CDR3: CASSFQTGQNTEAFF. In DNA form, the CDR3 reads TGTGCCAGCAGCTTCCAGACAGGCCAGAACACTGAAGCTTTCTTT. Complete variable domain (other parts from reference TRBV5-4 and TRBJ1-1): ETGVTQSPTHLIKTRGQQVTLRCSSQSGHNTVSWYQQALGQGPQFIFQYYREEENGRGNFPPRFSGLQFPNYSSELNVNALELDDSALYLCASSFQTGQNTEAFFGQGTRLTVV.

This chain uses TRBV2 with TRBJ2-3; D possibly corresponds to TRBD1 (7 bases). The CDR3 has 14 amino acids. V lost 2 bases and J lost 3, with 9 bases in between. Germline V gene lookup returns CDR1 SNHLY and CDR2 FYNNEI. CDR3 loop: CASSEQGGTDTQYF. The DNA for the CDR3 is TGTGCCAGCAGTGAACAGGGGGGTACAGATACGCAGTATTTT.